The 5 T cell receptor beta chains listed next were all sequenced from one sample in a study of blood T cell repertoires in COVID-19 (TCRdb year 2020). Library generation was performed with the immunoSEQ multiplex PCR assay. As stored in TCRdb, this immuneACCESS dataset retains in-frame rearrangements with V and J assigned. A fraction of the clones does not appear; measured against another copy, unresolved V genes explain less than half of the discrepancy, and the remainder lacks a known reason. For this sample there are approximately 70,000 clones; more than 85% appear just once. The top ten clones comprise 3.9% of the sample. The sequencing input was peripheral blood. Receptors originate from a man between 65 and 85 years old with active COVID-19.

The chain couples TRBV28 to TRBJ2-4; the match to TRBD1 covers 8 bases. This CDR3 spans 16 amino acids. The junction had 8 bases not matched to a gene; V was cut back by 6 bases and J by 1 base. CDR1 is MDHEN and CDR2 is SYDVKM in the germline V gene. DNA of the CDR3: TGTGCCAGCAGCTCACGACAGGGGTCGGCCAAAAACATTCAGTACTTC. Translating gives CASSSRQGSAKNIQYF.

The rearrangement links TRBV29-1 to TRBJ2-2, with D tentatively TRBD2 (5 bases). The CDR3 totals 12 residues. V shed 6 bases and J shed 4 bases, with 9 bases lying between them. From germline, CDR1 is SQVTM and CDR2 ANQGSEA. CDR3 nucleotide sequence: TGCAGCGTGGGCCGGGGCACCGGGGAGCTGTTTTTT. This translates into CSVGRGTGELFF.

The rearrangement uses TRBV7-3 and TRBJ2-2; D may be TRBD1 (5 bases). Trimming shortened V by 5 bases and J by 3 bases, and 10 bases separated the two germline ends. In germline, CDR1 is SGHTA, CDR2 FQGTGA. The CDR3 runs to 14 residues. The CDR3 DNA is TGTGCCAGCAGCCCGCAGGGCCACACCGGGGAGCTGTTTTTT. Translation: CASSPQGHTGELFF.

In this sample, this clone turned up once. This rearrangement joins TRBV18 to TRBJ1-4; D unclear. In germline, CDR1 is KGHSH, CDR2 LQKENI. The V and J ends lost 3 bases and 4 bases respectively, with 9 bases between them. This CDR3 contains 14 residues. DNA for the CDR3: TGTGCCAGCTCACCCCCGGGTGGTAATGAAAAACTGTTTTTT. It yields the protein CASSPPGGNEKLFF.

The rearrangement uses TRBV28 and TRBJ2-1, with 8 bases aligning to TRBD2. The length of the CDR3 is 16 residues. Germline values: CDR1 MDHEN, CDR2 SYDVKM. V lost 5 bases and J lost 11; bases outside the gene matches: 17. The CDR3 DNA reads TGTGCCAGCAGTACGGGGGGACCTCGTAGCGGGACAAAGCAGTTCTTC. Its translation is CASSTGGPRSGTKQFF.